These 9 T cell receptor beta chains were sequenced from one sample in a study of CD8 T cells in Susac syndrome. RNA was extracted with the RNeasy kit, and a quantity of 0.5 to 1 ug was reverse transcribed using random hexamers. Via MiXCR, TCRdb re-called the immunoSEQ multiplex PCR reads, giving one row per CDR3 protein. The table has under 200,000 distinct CDR3 sequences, roughly nine tenths seen once; the top ten hold approximately 0.086%. The material sequenced was CD4+ T cells from PBMCs. Receptors were obtained from a human donor with Susac syndrome.

This clonotype showed up just a few times. The chain links TRBV30 to TRBJ1-1; D uncertain. The CDR3 sequence is 13 residues long. Germline loops: CDR1 GTSNPN, CDR2 SVGIG (reference sequence). V lost 2 bases to trimming and J lost 1 base, with 8 bases between them. CDR3 sequence reads: CAWSNGWNTEAFF. In DNA, the CDR3 is TGTGCCTGGAGTAATGGATGGAACACTGAAGCTTTCTTT.

The chain joins TRBV6-6 to TRBJ1-3; D is uncertain. This CDR3 is built from 14 residues. V lost 4 bases and J 1 base, leaving 8 bases between the germline ends. The germline V gene has CDR1 MNHNY and CDR2 SVGAGI (reference sequence). The CDR3 is CASSLSTSGNTIYF. CDR3 coding DNA: TGTGCCAGCAGTTTGAGTACTTCTGGAAACACCATATATTTT.

The chain carries TRBV7-9 and TRBJ2-7; D perhaps matches TRBD2 (5 bases). The CDR3 is 14 residues long. Germline CDR1 is SEHNR and CDR2 is FQNEAQ (reference sequence). The V and J ends lost 5 bases and 0 bases respectively, with 11 bases between them. The CDR3 DNA follows: TGTGCCAGCAGCCCGCCGGGATTCTCCTACGAGCAGTACTTC. As protein: CASSPPGFSYEQYF. The full variable domain, in which reference TRBV7-9 and TRBJ2-7 provide the parts outside the CDR3, is DTGVSQNPRHKITKRGQNVTFRCDPISEHNRLYWYRQTLGQGPEFLTYFQNEAQLEKSRLLSDRFSAERPKGSFSTLEIQRTEQGDSAMYLCASSPPGFSYEQYFGPGTRLTVT.

The rearrangement uses TRBV20-1 and TRBJ2-7; D perhaps matches TRBD1 (6 bases). The CDR3 length is 14 residues. V lost 0 bases and J lost 2, with 11 bases in between. The germline V gene has CDR1 DFQATT and CDR2 SNEGSKA (reference sequence). The CDR3 is CSARDTGTTYEQYF. The CDR3 DNA reads as TGCAGTGCTAGAGATACAGGGACCACCTACGAGCAGTACTTC.

This clonotype was detected a few times. The chain couples TRBV5-4 to TRBJ2-7, with D perhaps matching TRBD1 (5 bases). The CDR3 is 13 residues long. The germline V and J ends were trimmed by 2 bases and 3 bases, with 9 bases remaining between them. CDR1 SGHNT and CDR2 YYREEE come from the germline V gene (reference sequence). CDR3 DNA sequence: TGTGCCAGCAGCTTCCGTCAGGGCTACGAGCAGTACTTC. Translation: CASSFRQGYEQYF.

The chain couples TRBV7-2 to TRBJ2-1; 16 bases align to TRBD2. The CDR3 loop spans 19 amino acids. J lost 7 bases, V lost 4 bases, and 13 bases had no gene match. The germline V gene has CDR1 SGHTA and CDR2 FQGNSA. CDR3 loop: CASSSSTGTSGRARNEQFF. The CDR3 DNA reads TGTGCCAGCAGCTCTAGCACCGGGACTAGCGGGAGGGCCAGGAATGAGCAGTTCTTC.

The chain has TRBV7-8 and TRBJ2-5, with 7 bases identical to TRBD2. The CDR3 length is 14 residues. J was trimmed by 5 bases and V by 7 bases; bases with no gene match: 10. Germline lookup yields CDR1 SGHVS and CDR2 FQNEAQ. CDR3 region: CASKGSRGGETQYF. The CDR3 nucleotides are TGTGCCAGCAAGGGTTCAAGGGGAGGGGAGACCCAGTACTTC.

The chain is built from TRBV11-2 and TRBJ1-4, with a weak D call TRBD1 (5 bases). The CDR3 is 15 amino acids. In germline, CDR1 is SGHAT, CDR2 FQNNGV. V was clipped by 3 bases and J by 3 bases, with 11 bases between them. In DNA form, the CDR3 reads TGTGCCAGCAGCTTCAATGGAGGGGCTAATGAAAAACTGTTTTTT. Its translation is CASSFNGGANEKLFF. The variable domain in full, with the rest retrieved from reference TRBV11-2 and TRBJ1-4, is EAGVAQSPRYKIIEKRQSVAFWCNPISGHATLYWYQQILGQGPKLLIQFQNNGVVDDSQLPKDRFSAERLKGVDSTLKIQPAKLEDSAVYLCASSFNGGANEKLFFGSGTQLSVL.

The V and J genes are TRBV7-6 and TRBJ2-5, with D tentatively TRBD2 (7 bases). Germline-derived CDR1 and CDR2 are SGHVS and FNYEAQ. There are 14 residues in the CDR3. V gave up 5 bases and J gave up 1 base, with 11 bases separating them. The CDR3 region has the DNA TGTGCCAGCAGCCCCCGGGGGGCCCAAGAGACCCAGTACTTC. As protein: CASSPRGAQETQYF.